This T cell receptor (beta chain) was observed in a study of regulatory T cells in long-lasting Graves disease (dated by TCRdb to 2020 to 2023). Background for the entire study: Patients with newly diagnosed Graves' disease had been on antithyroid drugs for under 3 months. A total of roughly 33 samples underwent TCR sequencing: around 13 from persistent and roughly 20 from newly diagnosed Graves' disease patients. Peripheral blood TCR sequencing and RNA sequencing compared persistent Graves' disease patients with newly diagnosed Graves' disease patients. The study was registered as a clinical trial and conducted in China.

Broader findings and caveats from the paper: Compared with newly diagnosed patients, patients with persistent Graves' disease had lower TCR Shannon entropy and fewer highly expanded clones, which suggests clonal expansion. Preferential use of TRBV28, TRBJ1-2 and TRBJ2-5 was observed in persistent disease, whereas TRBV20-1 and TRBJ2-1 were favored in newly diagnosed disease. Sequencing and analysis were limited to the TCR beta chain. As a limitation, the authors acknowledged that the small sample size may reduce accuracy. Persistent patients shared more public clonotypes among themselves (2,741) than newly diagnosed patients did (more than 950). Because the primary lesion, thyroid tissue, could not be accessed, the study looked at peripheral blood alone.

Remarks on this clonotype: Its specific antigen is unknown. There are no base qualities to consult, and no much larger clone falls within one base.

What the time point label conveys for this sample: newly diagnosed GD, antithyroid drugs for less than 3 months. RNA was extracted from PBMCs in TRIzol for both TCR sequencing and RNA sequencing. The diagnosis of Graves' disease followed American Thyroid Association guidelines. Patients were recruited from an endocrinology department in Xi'an, China. Each patient gave about 9.1 milliliters of peripheral blood, collected in an EDTA anticoagulant tube. Ficoll Paque Plus density gradient separation was used to isolate PBMCs, and no further T cell sorting was performed. An Agilent 2100 Bioanalyzer and agarose gel were used to check RNA quality, while a NanoDrop 2000 measured RNA concentration. The V and J ends are trimmed by 6 bases and 0 bases, leaving 17 bases between them. Reading from cysteine to phenylalanine, the CDR3 counts 17 amino acids. Here the CDR3 DNA is all that survives: 51 bases in frame from base 1.

The protocol used for the library was multiplex PCR. The instrument given in TCRdb is Illumina HiSeq 4000. CDR3 regions were amplified by Arm-PCR with iRepertoire HTBI primers to construct TCR beta libraries. Before sequencing, the PCR products underwent gel purification. From the authors' description of their analysis: A total of 62 TRBV and 14 TRBJ segments were identified across samples and were used for gene usage analysis of CDR3 amino acid clonotypes. COPE and FqMerger were used to merge the filtered high-quality paired reads into contigs. Contigs were aligned with BLAST to IMGT TRBV, TRBD and TRBJ reference genes, and CDR3 was defined per IMGT. Highly expanded clones were defined as clonotypes with a frequency above 0.1%. Shannon entropy served as the measure of repertoire diversity, while the Gini coefficient captured V-J evenness. A clonotype found in more than one individual was treated as public. TCRdb cleaned the public reads at Q25 with fastp, built clones with MiXCR and kept in-frame beta chains. Every distinct CDR3 protein forms one entry, paired with its most common genes and DNA. TCRdb's processing, not the authors' own work, is the source of the V and J calls. Across this sample there are 360,000 or so distinct CDR3 sequences, with 16% seen only once. Clones ranked in the top ten supply just under 30% of the sample.

The sample also formed part of further work on T cells in Graves' hyperthyroidism and ophthalmopathy. Per the second study: Graves' hyperthyroidism was defined as stable when no progression to ophthalmopathy occurred over 18 months of follow-up. Hyperthyroidism patients were newly diagnosed, with disease duration under 2 months, and aged 18 to 65 years. Patients with uncontrolled infections, other autoimmune diseases, pregnancy or lactation were excluded. Diagnoses were based on clinical symptoms, serum thyroxine and TRAb, thyroid ultrasound and orbital computed tomography. A first-round RT-PCR of the TCR CDR3 used the HTBI primer set with the Qiagen OneStep RT-PCR kit. Most expanded thyroid clonotypes (frequency above 0.001) were also found in blood, which suggests that blood repertoires may mirror thyroid immune responses. In cross-validation, a model built on a 13 V-J signature told ophthalmopathy apart from stable hyperthyroidism with less than 90% sensitivity and around 83% specificity, and in testing the same model reached 80%/75%. In validation, progression to ophthalmopathy was predicted by the model with 70.59% sensitivity and 72% to 85% specificity, a median of approximately 6.5 months before onset. To identify distinguishing TCR V-J signatures, a discovery cohort of 90 to 100 patients was used, comprising 40 to 45 with Graves' ophthalmopathy and approximately 57 with stable Graves' hyperthyroidism. Whether ophthalmopathy could be predicted prospectively was tested in an independent validation cohort made up of approximately 19 hyperthyroidism patients plus 17 patients who later progressed to ophthalmopathy. The roughly 100 discovery patients were randomly divided into training and test sets at a 7:3 ratio. In several Graves' hyperthyroidism patients, the study also compared T-cell repertoires from thyroid tissue with T-cell repertoires from blood. After sampling, hyperthyroidism patients received methimazole starting at 30 mg daily, and ophthalmopathy patients received high-dose intravenous methylprednisolone. Libraries were constructed in a second round of multiplex PCR, after which size selection and purification were performed. The libraries were sequenced on an Illumina HiSeq2000 using paired-end 100 bp reads. Raw data were processed with SOAPnuke, discarding reads with adapters, uncalled bases, mean Phred below 15, or no exact constant-primer or identifier match. High-quality paired reads were merged with COPE v1.2.5, and unique nucleotide sequences were defined as clonotypes. MiTCR v1.1 was used to align the clonotypes against IMGT TRBV, TRBD and TRBJ reference segments. Only V-J combinations with frequency above 0.0001, covering about 99% of repertoires, were analysed. A TCS score was defined as the ratio of F50 (clonal expansion) to E x V (chaos), with BLOSUM62-based TCRdist applied between CDR3 peptides within each V-J. Welch's t-statistics and random forest reduced fewer than 600 V-J features to roughly 13, which were used in a naive Bayes classifier (R e1071). Sample size was not statistically predetermined, and investigators were not blinded to group allocation. The paper reports TCR Vbeta CDR3 sequencing of 130 to 150 peripheral blood samples: some 44 ophthalmopathy, about 75 hyperthyroidism and around 17 progressor patients.

The TCR was taken from a man aged 35 to 55 with Graves disease. Donor details come from another sample of the same person, matched by shared clones. The chain links TRBV12-3 or TRBV12-4 with TRBJ2-2; the D call could be TRBD1 or TRBD2, with each sharing 5 bases. Sequencing used peripheral blood mononuclear cells (PBMCs), obtained at new diagnosis, from a patient treated with antithyroid drugs. Here the CDR3 is given as CASSLENRGPNTGELFF. The DNA is as follows: TGTGCCAGCAGCCTGGAGAATCGGGGACCGAACACCGGGGAGCTGTTTTTT.